These 27 T cell receptor beta chains originate from one sample sequenced in a study of cytomegalovirus exposure and HLA in healthy donors. The repertoire was sequenced with immunoSEQ multiplex PCR; TCRdb's copy has only in-frame clones and lacks some. The sample contains about 140,000 clones, roughly nine tenths of which appear only once. The specimen was PBMCs. These TCRs come from a man aged 18-30 years in good health and CMV-seronegative.

The rearrangement links TRBV4-1 to TRBJ2-1, with D unclear. This CDR3 is built from 16 residues. V gave up 1 base and J gave up 1 base, with 11 bases separating them. Germline CDR1 and CDR2: MGHRA and YSYEKL. The CDR3 region is CASSQANLVSYNEQFF. CDR3 sequence (DNA): TGCGCCAGCAGCCAAGCCAACCTAGTATCCTACAATGAGCAGTTCTTC.

The genes are TRBV19 and TRBJ2-5; 7 bases match TRBD1. Trimming removed 3 bases from V and 5 bases from J; junction bases left unmatched: 18. Germline V gene sequence: CDR1 LNHDA, CDR2 SQIVND (reference sequence). The CDR3 extends over 18 amino acids. The CDR3 DNA reads TGTGCCAGTAGTATTCACAGGGGATACGGGGCAGCGGTGGAGACCCAGTACTTC. It yields the protein CASSIHRGYGAAVETQYF.

The rearrangement uses TRBV7-2 and TRBJ1-4; possible D gene TRBD1, 6 bases. This CDR3 spans 13 amino acids. V was trimmed by 5 bases and J by 5 bases, leaving 9 bases between them. Germline V CDR1 and CDR2: SGHTA, FQGNSA. The CDR3 sequence: CASSRTVNEKLFF. DNA of the CDR3: TGTGCCAGCAGCCGGACAGTCAATGAAAAACTGTTTTTT.

The chain employs TRBV27 and TRBJ1-2, with 8 positions matching TRBD1. Trimming removed 5 bases from V and 2 bases from J; junction bases left unmatched: 4. CDR3 length: 14 residues. Germline values: CDR1 MNHEY, CDR2 SMNVEV (reference sequence). The CDR3 here is CASSPRTGNYGYTF. The CDR3, as DNA: TGTGCCAGCAGTCCTAGGACAGGGAACTATGGCTACACCTTC.

The J gene is TRBJ2-7, the V gene TRBV6-5; 7 nucleotides agree with TRBD2. The CDR3 has 13 residues. Germline CDR1 MNHEY, CDR2 SVGAGI. V lost 2 bases and J lost 7; bases outside the gene matches: 5. CDR3 sequence (DNA): TGTGCCAGCAGTTACAGGGAGGGAGGTGAGCAGTACTTC. Amino acids: CASSYREGGEQYF.

This chain uses TRBV14 with TRBJ2-3; TRBD2 matches at 8 bases. The CDR3 sequence is 21 residues long. V trimming: 0 bases; J trimming: 0 bases; junction bases outside the gene matches: 17. Germline V gene data show CDR1 as SGHDN and CDR2 as FVKESK. In DNA form, the CDR3 reads TGTGCCAGCAGCCAAGACTTCCGGGGGCCGGGAGGGCCGAGAAGCACAGATACGCAGTATTTT. Protein: CASSQDFRGPGGPRSTDTQYF. The full variable domain, with the rest looked up from reference TRBV14 and TRBJ2-3, is EAGVTQFPSHSVIEKGQTVTLRCDPISGHDNLYWYRRVMGKEIKFLLHFVKESKQDESGMPNNRFLAERTGGTYSTLKVQPAELEDSGVYFCASSQDFRGPGGPRSTDTQYFGPGTRLTVL.

This clone has only one observation. The genes are TRBV7-2 and TRBJ2-7; D perhaps matches TRBD2 (5 bases). Per germline, CDR1 SGHTA and CDR2 FQGNSA. V lost 2 bases to trimming and J lost 2 bases, with 7 bases between them. The CDR3 covers 13 residues. CDR3 DNA: TGTGCCAGCAGCTTAAAGGGAGCCTACGAGCAGTACTTC. Amino acid sequence: CASSLKGAYEQYF.

This chain links TRBV27 with TRBJ2-5; 8 bases agree with TRBD1. V lost 4 bases to trimming and J lost 2 bases; unmatched junction nucleotides: 0. This CDR3 has 13 residues. From germline, CDR1 is MNHEY and CDR2 SMNVEV (reference sequence). The CDR3 loop reads CASSWDRQETQYF. CDR3 nucleotide sequence: TGTGCCAGCAGTTGGGACAGGCAAGAGACCCAGTACTTC.

The J gene is TRBJ2-1, the V gene TRBV7-8, with TRBD2 as a possible D gene (5 bases). Germline CDR1 is SGHVS and CDR2 is FQNEAQ. The V end lost 4 bases, the J end lost 4 bases, and 11 bases lay between the germline ends. The CDR3 is made up of 14 amino acids. The CDR3 DNA reads TGTGCCAGCAGCTCAGCGAGGGAGTACAATGAGCAGTTCTTC. It is translated as CASSSAREYNEQFF.

The chain recombines TRBV11-2 with TRBJ1-1, with D possibly matching TRBD1 (5 bases). V lost 5 bases, J lost 1 base, and 5 bases lay in between. Germline CDR1 and CDR2: SGHAT and FQNNGV. The CDR3 sequence is 12 residues long. The CDR3 DNA is TGTGCCAGCAGCGGGGCGAACACTGAAGCTTTCTTT. It specifies CASSGANTEAFF.

This chain links TRBV13 with TRBJ2-2; tentatively, D is TRBD2 (7 bases). Germline CDR1 reads PRHDT; CDR2 reads FYEKMQ (reference sequence). Trimming pared 3 bases from V and 4 bases from J, leaving 12 bases between. This CDR3 comprises 15 residues. The CDR3 coding sequence is TGTGCCAGCAGCTTCTATAGGGGGGGCACCGGGGAGCTGTTTTTT. As protein: CASSFYRGGTGELFF. Looking up the rest from reference TRBV13 and TRBJ2-2 gives the full variable domain: AAGVIQSPRHLIKEKRETATLKCYPIPRHDTVYWYQQGPGQDPQFLISFYEKMQSDKGSIPDRFSAQQFSDYHSELNMSSLELGDSALYFCASSFYRGGTGELFFGEGSRLTVL.

This chain uses TRBV4-2 with TRBJ2-1, with TRBD1 as a possible D gene (7 bases). Germline V gene data show CDR1 as LGHNA and CDR2 as YNFKEQ. V lost 0 bases to trimming and J lost 5 bases, with 14 bases between them. This CDR3 is 16 amino acids long. DNA of the CDR3: TGTGCCAGCAGCCAAGATCCCAGGGGGGCCAACAATGAGCAGTTCTTC. It codes for CASSQDPRGANNEQFF.

The chain couples TRBV25-1 to TRBJ1-5; 8 positions match TRBD1. CDR3 size: 15 residues. Germline CDR1 is MGHDK and CDR2 is SYGVNS. V shed 3 bases and J 8 bases; nucleotides not matched to a gene: 9. CDR3: CASSEQGAPQEPQHF. CDR3 sequence (DNA): TGTGCCAGCAGTGAGCAGGGGGCCCCTCAGGAGCCCCAGCATTTT.

This chain uses TRBV7-2 with TRBJ2-7; 8 bases line up with TRBD2. Germline V gene sequence: CDR1 SGHTA, CDR2 FQGNSA. The V and J ends lost 3 bases and 5 bases, in that order; junction bases with no gene match: 12. The length of the CDR3 is 16 residues. The CDR3 protein is CASSFNPGLGYHEQYF. CDR3 sequence (DNA): TGTGCCAGCAGCTTTAACCCGGGACTAGGTTATCACGAGCAGTACTTC.

This clone came up once. V gene TRBV2 combines with J gene TRBJ2-5, with D maybe TRBD1 (6 bases). Trimming shortened V by 6 bases and J by 3 bases, and 8 bases separated the two germline ends. CDR3 length equals 12 residues. From germline, CDR1 is SNHLY and CDR2 FYNNEI. CDR3 sequence reads: CASSGQKETQYF. CDR3 sequence (DNA): TGTGCCAGCAGCGGACAGAAAGAGACCCAGTACTTC.

This clone has a single count. This chain uses TRBV4-3 with TRBJ2-6, with 7 positions matching TRBD2. This CDR3 contains 17 residues. Germline CDR1 and CDR2: LGHNA and YSLEER. The V gene end was trimmed by 2 bases and the J gene end by 1 base; junction bases not matched to a gene: 5. The CDR3 protein is CASSQTPGRSGANVLTF. The CDR3 bases are TGCGCCAGCAGCCAAACACCCGGGAGGTCTGGGGCCAACGTCCTGACTTTC.

This clone appeared once. This chain connects TRBV5-6 to TRBJ2-1, with 11 bases fitting TRBD2. Germline V gene sequence: CDR1 SGHDT, CDR2 YYEEEE. Unmatched junction bases numbered 0, after V lost 0 bases and J lost 4 bases. This CDR3 is built from 15 residues. For the CDR3, the DNA is TGTGCCAGCAGCTTGGGGACTAGCGGGTACAATGAGCAGTTCTTC. This translates into CASSLGTSGYNEQFF.

The genes are TRBV27 and TRBJ2-1; 8 bases fit TRBD2. The CDR3 covers 17 residues. Unmatched junction bases numbered 18, after V lost 8 bases and J lost 6 bases. Germline CDR1 and CDR2: MNHEY and SMNVEV (reference sequence). This chain's CDR3 is CASGTYSPGGPLNEQFF. CDR3 bases: TGTGCCAGCGGAACCTACTCTCCGGGGGGGCCTCTCAATGAGCAGTTCTTC.

The chain has TRBV5-1 and TRBJ1-2; D uncertain. Per the germline V gene, CDR1 is SGHRS and CDR2 is YFSETQ. The CDR3 consists of 13 residues. Trimming stripped 0 bases from V and 3 bases from J, with 6 bases between. The CDR3 nucleotides are TGCGCCAGCAGCTTGGTAGGAGACTATGGCTACACCTTC. It codes for CASSLVGDYGYTF. The entire variable domain, with the rest obtained from reference TRBV5-1 and TRBJ1-2, is as follows: KAGVTQTPRYLIKTRGQQVTLSCSPISGHRSVSWYQQTPGQGLQFLFEYFSETQRNKGNFPGRFSGRQFSNSRSEMNVSTLELGDSALYLCASSLVGDYGYTFGSGTRLTVV.

The chain recombines TRBV2 with TRBJ2-1, with D maybe TRBD1 (5 bases). The CDR3 is made up of 15 amino acids. CDR1 is SNHLY, CDR2 FYNNEI, per germline. V shed 4 bases and J shed 2 bases, with 12 bases lying between them. Here the CDR3 reads CASSAAGLAYNEQFF. The CDR3 DNA sequence: TGTGCCAGCAGTGCGGCAGGGCTCGCCTACAATGAGCAGTTCTTC.

This clone came up once. The V call is TRBV30, the J call TRBJ1-1; TRBD1 agrees at 7 bases. Looked up from germline, CDR1 is GTSNPN and CDR2 is SVGIG (reference sequence). The CDR3 is 15 residues long. With V trimmed by 4 bases and J by 1 base, 9 bases remained unmatched. The CDR3 here is CAWTVRTGWNTEAFF. CDR3 nucleotides: TGTGCCTGGACCGTTCGGACAGGCTGGAACACTGAAGCTTTCTTT.

The gene calls are TRBV25-1 and TRBJ2-1, with a weak D call TRBD2 (7 bases). V was trimmed by 4 bases and J by 1 base, leaving 20 bases between them. The CDR3 is 18 residues long. Germline-derived CDR1 and CDR2 are MGHDK and SYGVNS. This CDR3 is CASSARLGGARSYNEQFF. CDR3 coding DNA: TGTGCCAGCAGTGCAAGATTGGGGGGGGCCCGGTCCTACAATGAGCAGTTCTTC.

This clone was observed once. The V gene is TRBV28, the J gene TRBJ2-1; 8 positions match TRBD2. This CDR3 spans 15 amino acids. V shed 6 bases, J shed 2 bases, and the junction held 6 bases outside the gene matches. CDR1 is MDHEN and CDR2 is SYDVKM in the germline V gene. The CDR3 reads CASREAGVPYNEQFF. For the CDR3, the DNA is TGTGCCAGCAGGGAAGCGGGAGTTCCCTACAATGAGCAGTTCTTC.

The chain joins TRBV10-3 to TRBJ2-7; 16 bases fit TRBD2. V shed 3 bases and J 3 bases; nucleotides not matched to a gene: 2. The CDR3 sequence is 16 residues long. The germline CDR1 and CDR2 sequences are ENHRY and SYGVKD. CDR3 residues: CAISDGTSGRDYEQYF. CDR3 bases: TGTGCCATCAGTGATGGGACTAGCGGGAGGGACTACGAGCAGTACTTC.

This clone was seen only a few times. The V call is TRBV5-4, the J call TRBJ1-6; D is perhaps TRBD1 (5 bases). There are 14 residues in the CDR3. V was pared by 0 bases and J by 8 bases, with 9 bases between. CDR1 is SGHNT, CDR2 YYREEE, per germline (reference sequence). CDR3 loop: CASSLDRTYSPLHF. CDR3 coding DNA: TGTGCCAGCAGCTTGGACAGGACCTATTCACCCCTCCACTTT.

This rearrangement joins TRBV5-4 to TRBJ2-7; 8 bases agree with TRBD2. V was pared by 4 bases and J by 7 bases, with 13 bases of the junction left unmatched. The CDR3 sequence is 15 residues long. Looked up from germline, CDR1 is SGHNT and CDR2 is YYREEE (reference sequence). The CDR3 region has the DNA TGTGCCAGCAGCGGGACCGGGACTAGGATCCGAGAGCAGTACTTC. This sequence encodes CASSGTGTRIREQYF.

The rearrangement uses TRBV7-9 and TRBJ2-5; TRBD2 aligns across 10 bases. V lost 11 bases to trimming and J lost 2 bases; unmatched junction nucleotides: 5. The germline gives CDR1 SEHNR, CDR2 FQNEAQ (reference sequence). The CDR3 has 13 residues. CDR3: CALWTSGQETQYF. In nucleotides, the CDR3 is TGTGCCCTCTGGACTAGCGGTCAAGAGACCCAGTACTTC.